This T cell receptor beta chain was recovered during a study of shared clonotypes between healthy human individuals. This CDR3 is built from 15 residues. From germline, CDR1 is MNHEY and CDR2 SVGAGI. V was pared by 6 bases and J by 8 bases, with 22 bases between. The assay was immunoSEQ multiplex PCR, and TCRdb's table has in-frame clones only and misses some. The top ten hold 0.095% to 0.12% of the sample, which has 550,000 to 750,000 clones, about 95% seen once. CD45RO-negative, CCR7-positively selected cells formed the naive CD8 fraction, excluding terminally differentiated effector memory CD45RA+ cells. Everyone who donated was a Caucasian adult who lived in Nashville, Tennessee.

The sample was naive CD8+ T cells sorted from blood. The chain joins TRBV6-5 to TRBJ1-2; D not resolved. This TCR derives from a woman aged 25 to 45 in good health. CDR3 amino acids: CASSLLQEGHGGYTF. Here the CDR3 DNA reads TGTGCCAGCAGCCTCCTTCAGGAGGGCCATGGGGGCTACACCTTC.